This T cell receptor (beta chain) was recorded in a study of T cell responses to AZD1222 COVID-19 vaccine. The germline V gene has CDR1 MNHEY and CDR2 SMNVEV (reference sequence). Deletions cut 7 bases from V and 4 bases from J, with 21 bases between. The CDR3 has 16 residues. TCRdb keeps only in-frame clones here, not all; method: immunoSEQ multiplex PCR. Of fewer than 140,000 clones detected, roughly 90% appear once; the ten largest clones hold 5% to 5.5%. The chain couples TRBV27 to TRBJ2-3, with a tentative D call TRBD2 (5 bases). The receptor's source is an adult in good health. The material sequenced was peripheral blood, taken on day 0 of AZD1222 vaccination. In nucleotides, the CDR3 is TGTGCCAGCATAGAAGCCGCGGGTTCACGAGCAGATACGCAGTATTTT. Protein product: CASIEAAGSRADTQYF.